This T cell receptor beta chain emerged from a study of T cell repertoires in cytomegalovirus infection. Across the study: Evidence of both CMV infection and a matching HLA type came from public TCR beta signatures. Study-level findings and limits: HLA-C-restricted CMV-specific TCR beta clonotypes prevailed in the ex vivo response. Carriers of CMV plus the relevant HLA were identified by cumulative public TCR beta family frequency.

This clonotype has just a few counts. The target antigen is unknown. Using its own MiXCR run on the reads, TCRdb lists one record per CDR3 protein. The data show 54,000 or so distinct CDR3 sequences, 25% to 40% seen once. There are 15 residues in the CDR3. Germline V gene data show CDR1 as SEHNR and CDR2 as FQNEAQ (reference sequence). V shed 0 bases, J shed 5 bases, and the junction held 4 bases outside the gene matches. Material: PBMCs, sequenced either directly or after in vitro stimulation (not recorded which). The chain links TRBV7-9 to TRBJ2-7, with 10 positions matching TRBD1. The sequence derives from a human donor in good health (CMV status not recorded). Some clones in this sample may be carry-over from other donors' samples. CDR3: CASSLAGTGVNEQYF. In nucleotides, the CDR3 is TGTGCCAGCAGCTTAGCGGGGACAGGGGTCAACGAGCAGTACTTC.